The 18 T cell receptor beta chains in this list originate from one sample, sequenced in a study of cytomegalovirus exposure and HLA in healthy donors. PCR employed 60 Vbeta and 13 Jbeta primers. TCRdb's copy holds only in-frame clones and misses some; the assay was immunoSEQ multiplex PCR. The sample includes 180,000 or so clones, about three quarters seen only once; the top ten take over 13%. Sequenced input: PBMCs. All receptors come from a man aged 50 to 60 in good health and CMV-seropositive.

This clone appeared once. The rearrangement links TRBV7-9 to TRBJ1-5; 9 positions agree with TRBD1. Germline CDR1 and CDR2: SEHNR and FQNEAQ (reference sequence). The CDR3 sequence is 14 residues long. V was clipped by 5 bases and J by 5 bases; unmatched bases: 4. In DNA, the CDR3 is TGTGCCAGCAGCGGAAGACAGGGGGATCAGCCCCAGCATTTT. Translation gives CASSGRQGDQPQHF. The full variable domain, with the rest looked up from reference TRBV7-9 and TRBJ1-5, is DTGVSQNPRHKITKRGQNVTFRCDPISEHNRLYWYRQTLGQGPEFLTYFQNEAQLEKSRLLSDRFSAERPKGSFSTLEIQRTEQGDSAMYLCASSGRQGDQPQHFGDGTRLSIL.

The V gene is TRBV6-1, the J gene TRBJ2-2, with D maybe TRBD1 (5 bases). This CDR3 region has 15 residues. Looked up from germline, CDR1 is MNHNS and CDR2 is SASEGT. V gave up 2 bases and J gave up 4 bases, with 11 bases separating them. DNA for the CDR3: TGTGCCAGCAGTGAAAAAAGGGGTAGCACCGGGGAGCTGTTTTTT. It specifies CASSEKRGSTGELFF.

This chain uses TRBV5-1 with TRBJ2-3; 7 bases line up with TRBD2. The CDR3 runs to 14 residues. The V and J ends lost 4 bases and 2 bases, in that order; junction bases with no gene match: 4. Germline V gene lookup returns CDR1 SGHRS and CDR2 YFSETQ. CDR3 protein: CASSGGGTTDTQYF. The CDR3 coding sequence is TGCGCCAGCAGCGGCGGGGGAACCACAGATACGCAGTATTTT.

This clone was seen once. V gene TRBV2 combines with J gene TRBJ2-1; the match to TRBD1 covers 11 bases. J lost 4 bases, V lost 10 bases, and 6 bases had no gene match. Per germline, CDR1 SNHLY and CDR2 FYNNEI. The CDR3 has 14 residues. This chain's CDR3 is CAISRDRGYNEQFF. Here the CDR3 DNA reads TGTGCCATCAGCCGGGACAGGGGGTACAATGAGCAGTTCTTC. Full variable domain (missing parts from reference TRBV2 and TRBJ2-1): EPEVTQTPSHQVTQMGQEVILRCVPISNHLYFYWYRQILGQKVEFLVSFYNNEISEKSEIFDDQFSVERPDGSNFTLKIRSTKLEDSAMYFCAISRDRGYNEQFFGPGTRLTVL.

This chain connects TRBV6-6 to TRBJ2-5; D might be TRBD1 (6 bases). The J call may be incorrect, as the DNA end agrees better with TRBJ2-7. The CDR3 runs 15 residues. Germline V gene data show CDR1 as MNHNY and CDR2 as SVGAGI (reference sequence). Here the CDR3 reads CASSTTTGSRNEQYF. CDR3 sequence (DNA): TGTGCCAGCAGCACTACCACAGGGAGTAGAAACGAGCAGTACTTC.

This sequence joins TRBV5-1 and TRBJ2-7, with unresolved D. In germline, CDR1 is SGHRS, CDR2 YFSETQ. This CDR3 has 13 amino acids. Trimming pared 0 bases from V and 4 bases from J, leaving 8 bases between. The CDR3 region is CASSLGGDYEQYF. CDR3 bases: TGCGCCAGCAGCTTGGGTGGAGATTACGAGCAGTACTTC.

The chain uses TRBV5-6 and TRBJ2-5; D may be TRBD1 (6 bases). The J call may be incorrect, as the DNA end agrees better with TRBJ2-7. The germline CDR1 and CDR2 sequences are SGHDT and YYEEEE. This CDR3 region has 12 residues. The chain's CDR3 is CASSIRGYEQYF. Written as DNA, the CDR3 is TGTGCCAGCAGCATCAGGGGTTACGAGCAGTACTTC.

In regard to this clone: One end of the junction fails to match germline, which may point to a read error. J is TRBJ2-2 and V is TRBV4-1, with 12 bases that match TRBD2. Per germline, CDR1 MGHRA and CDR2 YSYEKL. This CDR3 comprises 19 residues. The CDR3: CASSQDGLAGGQYTGELLF. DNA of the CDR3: TGCGCCAGCAGCCAAGATGGGCTAGCGGGGGGGCAGTACACCGGGGAGCTGCTTTTT.

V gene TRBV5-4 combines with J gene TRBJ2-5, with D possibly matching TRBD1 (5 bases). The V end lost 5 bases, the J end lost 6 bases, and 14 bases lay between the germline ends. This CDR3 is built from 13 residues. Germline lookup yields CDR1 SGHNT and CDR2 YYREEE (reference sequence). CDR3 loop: CASSQDTLKTQYF. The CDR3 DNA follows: TGTGCCAGCAGTCAGGACACTCTCAAGACCCAGTACTTC.

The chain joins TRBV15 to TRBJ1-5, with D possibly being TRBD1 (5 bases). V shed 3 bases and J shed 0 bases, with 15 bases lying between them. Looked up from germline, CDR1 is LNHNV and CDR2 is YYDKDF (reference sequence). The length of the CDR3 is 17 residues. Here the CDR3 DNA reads TGTGCCACCAGCAGGAGAGTACAGGTTAATAGCAATCAGCCCCAGCATTTT. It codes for CATSRRVQVNSNQPQHF. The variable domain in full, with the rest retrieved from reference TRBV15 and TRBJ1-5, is DAMVIQNPRYQVTQFGKPVTLSCSQTLNHNVMYWYQQKSSQAPKLLFHYYDKDFNNEADTPDNFQSRRPNTSFCFLDIRSPGLGDTAMYLCATSRRVQVNSNQPQHFGDGTRLSIL.

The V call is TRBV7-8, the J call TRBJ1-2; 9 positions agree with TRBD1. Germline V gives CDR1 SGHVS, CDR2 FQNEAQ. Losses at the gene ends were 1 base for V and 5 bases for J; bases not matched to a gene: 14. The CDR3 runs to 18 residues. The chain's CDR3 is CASSLVGGTGQGRYGYTF. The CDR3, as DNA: TGTGCCAGCAGCTTAGTCGGGGGAACAGGACAGGGGAGATATGGCTACACCTTC.

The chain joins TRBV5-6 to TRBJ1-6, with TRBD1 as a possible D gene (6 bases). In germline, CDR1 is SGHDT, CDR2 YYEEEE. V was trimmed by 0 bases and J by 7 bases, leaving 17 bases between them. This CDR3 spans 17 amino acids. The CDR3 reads CASSLEGQNYPNSPLHF. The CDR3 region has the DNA TGTGCCAGCAGCTTGGAGGGACAAAATTATCCCAATTCACCCCTCCACTTT.

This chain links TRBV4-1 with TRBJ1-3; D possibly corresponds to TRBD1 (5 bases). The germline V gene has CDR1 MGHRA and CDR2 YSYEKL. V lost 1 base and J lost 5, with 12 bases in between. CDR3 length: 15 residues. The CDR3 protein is CASSQGGGKRNTIYF. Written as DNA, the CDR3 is TGCGCCAGCAGCCAAGGGGGGGGGAAGAGAAACACCATATATTTT.

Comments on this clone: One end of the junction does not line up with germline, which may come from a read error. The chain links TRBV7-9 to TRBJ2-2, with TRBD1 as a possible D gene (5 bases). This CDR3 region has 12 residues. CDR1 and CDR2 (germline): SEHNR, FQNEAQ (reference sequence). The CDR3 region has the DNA TGTTCCAGGCCCACAGGAACCGGGGAGCTGTTTTTT. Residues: CSRPTGTGELFF.

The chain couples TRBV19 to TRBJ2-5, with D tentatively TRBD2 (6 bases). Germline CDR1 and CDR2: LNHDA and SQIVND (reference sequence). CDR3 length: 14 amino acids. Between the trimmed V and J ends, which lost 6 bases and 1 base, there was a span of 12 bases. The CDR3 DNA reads TGTGCCAGTAGCCGCCCGGGGGTCCAAGAGACCCAGTACTTC. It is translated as CASSRPGVQETQYF.

CDR3 loop: CASSLSRLGHTDTQYF. CDR3 in DNA: TGTGCCAGCAGTTTATCCCGACTAGGGCACACAGATACGCAGTATTTT. The rearrangement joins TRBV28 to TRBJ2-3, with a weak D call TRBD2 (6 bases). The CDR3 has 16 amino acids. The germline V gene encodes CDR1 MDHEN and CDR2 SYDVKM. Trimming took 1 base from V and 2 from J, leaving 13 bases between them.

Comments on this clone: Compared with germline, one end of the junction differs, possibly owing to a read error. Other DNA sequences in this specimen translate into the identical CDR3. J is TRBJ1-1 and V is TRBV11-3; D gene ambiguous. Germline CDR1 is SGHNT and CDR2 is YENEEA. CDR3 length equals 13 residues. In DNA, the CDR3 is TGTGCCAGCAGCTTAGGTTCCGTAGCAGAAGCTTTTTTT. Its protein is CASSLGSVAEAFF.

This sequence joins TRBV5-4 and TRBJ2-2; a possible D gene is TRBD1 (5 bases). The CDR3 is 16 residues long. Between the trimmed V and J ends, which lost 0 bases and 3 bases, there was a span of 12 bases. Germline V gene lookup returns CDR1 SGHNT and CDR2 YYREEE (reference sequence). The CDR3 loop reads CASSLAGVGDTGELFF. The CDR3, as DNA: TGTGCCAGCAGCTTGGCTGGGGTAGGGGACACCGGGGAGCTGTTTTTT.